Below, 25 T cell receptor beta chains from the same sample are listed, as sequenced in a study of cytomegalovirus exposure and HLA in healthy donors. Primers for the PCR totalled 60 Vbeta and 13 Jbeta. The protocol was immunoSEQ multiplex PCR, while the TCRdb copy is restricted to in-frame clones and leaves out a portion. The repertoire includes over 75,000 clones, approximately 81% of them detected once, and 2.5% to 3.5% sits in the top ten. The sample comprised PBMCs. These receptors all come from a male donor in good health and CMV-seropositive.

This sequence joins TRBV9 and TRBJ2-5; the match to TRBD1 covers 8 bases. Germline V gene sequence: CDR1 SGDLS, CDR2 YYNGEE. This CDR3 spans 15 amino acids. Trimming cost V 0 bases and J 5 bases; bases outside gene matches: 6. CDR3 loop: CASSVGQGAVETQYF. For the CDR3, the DNA is TGTGCCAGCAGCGTAGGGCAGGGGGCGGTGGAGACCCAGTACTTC. Full variable domain (rest looked up from reference TRBV9 and TRBJ2-5): DSGVTQTPKHLITATGQRVTLRCSPRSGDLSVYWYQQSLDQGLQFLIQYYNGEERAKGNILERFSAQQFPDLHSELNLSSLELGDSALYFCASSVGQGAVETQYFGPGTRLLVL.

This chain joins TRBV2 and TRBJ1-3, with 8 bases aligning to TRBD1. Trimming removed 6 bases from V and 2 bases from J; junction bases left unmatched: 12. Germline values: CDR1 SNHLY, CDR2 FYNNEI. The CDR3 covers 17 residues. The CDR3: CASSSEPGGFAGNTIYF. The CDR3 coding sequence is TGTGCCAGCAGCTCTGAACCAGGGGGCTTCGCTGGAAACACCATATATTTT. The full variable domain, in which reference TRBV2 and TRBJ1-3 provide the parts outside the CDR3, is EPEVTQTPSHQVTQMGQEVILRCVPISNHLYFYWYRQILGQKVEFLVSFYNNEISEKSEIFDDQFSVERPDGSNFTLKIRSTKLEDSAMYFCASSSEPGGFAGNTIYFGEGSWLTVV.

CDR3 amino acids: CATRQGLNTEAFF. DNA of the CDR3: TGTGCCACCCGACAGGGGTTGAACACTGAAGCTTTCTTT. The chain couples TRBV10-3 to TRBJ1-1; 8 bases map to TRBD1. The CDR3 consists of 13 residues. Germline-derived CDR1 and CDR2 are ENHRY and SYGVKD. The trim removed 10 bases at V and 0 bases at J, leaving 4 bases unmatched.

The chain links TRBV7-8 to TRBJ1-5; the D gene is possibly TRBD1 (6 bases). V dropped 0 bases and J dropped 7 bases, with 13 bases sitting between them. The V gene's germline CDR1 is SGHVS and CDR2 FQNEAQ. The CDR3 consists of 15 residues. CDR3 DNA: TGTGCCAGCAGCTTAGCGGGCAGGGGACACCAGCCCCAGCATTTT. Translation: CASSLAGRGHQPQHF.

The rearrangement uses TRBV7-8 and TRBJ1-1; D gene ambiguous. Germline CDR1 is SGHVS and CDR2 is FQNEAQ. The ends were cut back, 0 bases at V and 4 bases at J, with 12 bases in the middle. The CDR3 consists of 15 residues. This CDR3 reads CASSLAPLSRTEAFF. Here the CDR3 DNA reads TGTGCCAGCAGCTTAGCCCCGTTGTCCCGCACTGAAGCTTTCTTT. The full variable domain, in which reference TRBV7-8 and TRBJ1-1 provide the parts outside the CDR3, is GAGVSQSPRYKVAKRGQDVALRCDPISGHVSLFWYQQALGQGPEFLTYFQNEAQLDKSGLPSDRFFAERPEGSVSTLKIQRTQQEDSAVYLCASSLAPLSRTEAFFGQGTRLTVV.

The V call is TRBV30, the J call TRBJ1-1, with D possibly matching TRBD1 (5 bases). Germline V gene lookup returns CDR1 GTSNPN and CDR2 SVGIG (reference sequence). With 2 bases removed from V and 5 bases from J, the gap between germline ends came to 15 bases. This CDR3 spans 14 amino acids. The CDR3 sequence is CAWSRVRVGTEAFF. The DNA of the CDR3 is TGTGCCTGGAGTCGAGTCAGGGTCGGGACTGAAGCTTTCTTT.

V usage is TRBV6-1 and J usage is TRBJ2-3, with 8 bases aligning to TRBD2. J gave up 8 bases and V 2 bases, and 6 bases lay outside the gene matches. CDR3 length equals 14 residues. From germline, CDR1 is MNHNS and CDR2 SASEGT. CDR3 residues: CASSEPSGGRTQYF. Written as DNA, the CDR3 is TGTGCCAGCAGTGAACCCAGCGGGGGTCGTACGCAGTATTTT.

The chain recombines TRBV27 with TRBJ1-1; D might be TRBD1 (5 bases). Trimming stripped 4 bases from V and 0 bases from J, with 12 bases between. The CDR3 totals 15 residues. Germline CDR1 and CDR2: MNHEY and SMNVEV (reference sequence). The CDR3 bases are TGTGCCAGCAGTTATTCCGGGACTCTGAACACTGAAGCTTTCTTT. The encoded protein is CASSYSGTLNTEAFF.

CDR3 in DNA: TGTGCCAGCAGCGTGGACAGGCTCCGGAGTTCACCCCTCCACTTT. Amino acids: CASSVDRLRSSPLHF. This rearrangement joins TRBV11-3 to TRBJ1-6; TRBD1 agrees at 7 bases. With V trimmed by 5 bases and J by 9 bases, 10 bases remained unmatched. CDR3 length: 15 residues. The germline V gene has CDR1 SGHNT and CDR2 YENEEA.

This chain joins TRBV30 and TRBJ1-4; 7 nucleotides agree with TRBD1. V was pared by 1 base and J by 3 bases, with 2 bases of the junction left unmatched. Germline CDR1 reads GTSNPN; CDR2 reads SVGIG (reference sequence). The CDR3 is 14 amino acids. CDR3 sequence reads: CAWSETGPNEKLFF. The CDR3 bases are TGTGCCTGGAGTGAGACAGGGCCTAATGAAAAACTGTTTTTT. Drawing the rest from reference TRBV30 and TRBJ1-4, the complete variable domain is SQTIHQWPATLVQPVGSPLSLECTVEGTSNPNLYWYRQAAGRGLQLLFYSVGIGQISSEVPQNLSASRPQDRQFILSSKKLLLSDSGFYLCAWSETGPNEKLFFGSGTQLSVL.

Only a few counts were recorded for this clone. The chain links TRBV7-9 to TRBJ2-3; tentative D call: TRBD1 (6 bases). V lost 5 bases, J lost 7 bases, and 10 bases lay in between. Per germline, CDR1 SEHNR and CDR2 FQNEAQ (reference sequence). CDR3 length equals 12 residues. CDR3 sequence (DNA): TGTGCCAGCAGCCCTAGGGGGAATACGCAGTATTTT. Protein product: CASSPRGNTQYF.

V and J are TRBV7-2 and TRBJ1-6, with D perhaps TRBD1 (6 bases). Trimming left V 5 bases short and J 9 bases short, with 17 bases between. Germline V gene sequence: CDR1 SGHTA, CDR2 FQGNSA. The CDR3 loop spans 15 amino acids. The CDR3, as DNA: TGTGCCAGCAGCCCCCTGACAGGTGGGAGTTCACCCCTCCACTTT. Amino acids: CASSPLTGGSSPLHF.

This chain joins TRBV30 and TRBJ2-3; possibly TRBD1 for D (5 bases). Germline V gives CDR1 GTSNPN, CDR2 SVGIG (reference sequence). Between the trimmed V and J ends, which lost 2 bases and 5 bases, there was a span of 11 bases. CDR3 size: 13 residues. The DNA of the CDR3 is TGTGCCTGGAGTTCAGGGTTTGTAGATACGCAGTATTTT. This sequence encodes CAWSSGFVDTQYF. The entire variable domain, with the rest obtained from reference TRBV30 and TRBJ2-3, is as follows: SQTIHQWPATLVQPVGSPLSLECTVEGTSNPNLYWYRQAAGRGLQLLFYSVGIGQISSEVPQNLSASRPQDRQFILSSKKLLLSDSGFYLCAWSSGFVDTQYFGPGTRLTVL.

The chain is built from TRBV4-3 and TRBJ1-1; a weak D match, TRBD1 (5 bases). The CDR3 has 14 amino acids. Germline V gene sequence: CDR1 LGHNA, CDR2 YSLEER. V lost 4 bases to trimming and J lost 1 base, with 10 bases between them. CDR3 nucleotides: TGCGCCAGCAGCCCCGGGGGAACGAACACTGAAGCTTTCTTT. Protein sequence: CASSPGGTNTEAFF.

This chain uses TRBV6-5 with TRBJ2-4; D possibly corresponds to TRBD1 (5 bases). The CDR3 totals 14 residues. The germline gives CDR1 MNHEY, CDR2 SVGAGI. V lost 0 bases and J 5 bases, leaving 8 bases between the germline ends. In DNA form, the CDR3 reads TGTGCCAGCAGTTACTCAGGGGTTCAAAACATTCAGTACTTC. Translated: CASSYSGVQNIQYF.

The chain combines TRBV4-2 with TRBJ1-2; D is unclear. This CDR3 is built from 17 residues. Trimming shortened V by 0 bases and J by 5 bases, and 19 bases separated the two germline ends. Germline values: CDR1 LGHNA, CDR2 YNFKEQ. CDR3 nucleotide sequence: TGTGCCAGCAGCCAAGAAACGGGGTTTGAGGAGCGGTATGGCTACACCTTC. It encodes CASSQETGFEERYGYTF.

The table lists this clone with a count of one. The CDR3: CASSEIRLAGLNEQFF. Here the CDR3 DNA reads TGTGCCAGCAGTGAAATTCGGCTAGCGGGGCTCAATGAGCAGTTCTTC. The rearrangement joins TRBV6-1 to TRBJ2-1; 9 nucleotides align to TRBD2. V gave up 2 bases and J gave up 6 bases; unmatched junction bases: 8. CDR3 length equals 16 residues. CDR1 is MNHNS, CDR2 SASEGT, per germline.

This clone has just one count. The V call is TRBV7-6, the J call TRBJ1-6; D is unresolved. CDR3 length: 14 residues. V lost 1 base and J lost 7, with 8 bases in between. Per the germline V gene, CDR1 is SGHVS and CDR2 is FNYEAQ. CDR3 amino acids: CASSLGAENSPLHF. The CDR3 nucleotides are TGTGCCAGCAGCTTAGGAGCGGAGAATTCACCCCTCCACTTT.

This chain joins TRBV7-9 and TRBJ2-5; 10 bases match TRBD2. The CDR3 sequence is 18 residues long. V lost 2 bases to trimming and J lost 4 bases; unmatched junction nucleotides: 13. Germline CDR1 SEHNR, CDR2 FQNEAQ (reference sequence). The CDR3 DNA reads as TGTGCCAGCAGCTTATCTTCACTAGCGGGGTACCCCAGAGAGACCCAGTACTTC. Its protein is CASSLSSLAGYPRETQYF. The whole variable domain, remainder taken from reference TRBV7-9 and TRBJ2-5, is DTGVSQNPRHKITKRGQNVTFRCDPISEHNRLYWYRQTLGQGPEFLTYFQNEAQLEKSRLLSDRFSAERPKGSFSTLEIQRTEQGDSAMYLCASSLSSLAGYPRETQYFGPGTRLLVL.

The CDR3 region has the DNA TGCGCCAGCAGCCGGCTAGGAGACTCTAGCTCTGGGGCCAACGTCCTGACTTTC. Protein: CASSRLGDSSSGANVLTF. The gene calls are TRBV4-1 and TRBJ2-6; D ambiguous. V dropped 4 bases and J dropped 0 bases, with 16 bases sitting between them. The CDR3 has 18 residues. CDR1 is MGHRA and CDR2 is YSYEKL in the germline V gene.

The chain couples TRBV2 to TRBJ1-2; TRBD1 is a possible D gene (5 bases). The V gene's germline CDR1 is SNHLY and CDR2 FYNNEI. The CDR3 totals 15 residues. Trimming left V 10 bases short and J 7 bases short, with 25 bases between. CDR3 sequence reads: CAILGGLAGDGGYTF. The CDR3 DNA sequence: TGTGCCATCCTCGGCGGGCTGGCGGGGGATGGTGGCTACACCTTC.

This clone was observed once. The chain carries TRBV10-3 and TRBJ2-1; 9 bases fit TRBD2. Germline CDR1 is ENHRY and CDR2 is SYGVKD. The CDR3 has 16 residues. The ends lost 0 bases at V and 4 bases at J; junction bases unmatched: 4. CDR3 sequence (DNA): TGTGCCATCAGTGAGTCGACTAGCGGATTTTACAATGAGCAGTTCTTC. Amino acids: CAISESTSGFYNEQFF.

In regard to this clone: Germline and junction disagree at one end, which may indicate a read error. This chain uses TRBV7-9 with TRBJ1-2, with 7 nucleotides matching TRBD1. The germline V gene encodes CDR1 SEHNR and CDR2 FQNEAQ (reference sequence). The CDR3 spans 13 residues. CDR3 loop: CASSGTANYGYIF. DNA of the CDR3: TGTGCCAGCAGCGGGACAGCTAACTATGGCTACATCTTC.

The rearrangement uses TRBV9 and TRBJ1-1, with D tentatively TRBD1 (6 bases). The CDR3 sequence is 15 residues long. Germline-derived CDR1 and CDR2 are SGDLS and YYNGEE. Trimming removed 3 bases at V and 1 base at J, with 13 bases between. The CDR3 reads CASSGAGTSNTEAFF. In DNA, the CDR3 is TGTGCCAGCAGCGGCGCCGGGACATCGAACACTGAAGCTTTCTTT. The full variable domain, completed using reference TRBV9 and TRBJ1-1, is DSGVTQTPKHLITATGQRVTLRCSPRSGDLSVYWYQQSLDQGLQFLIQYYNGEERAKGNILERFSAQQFPDLHSELNLSSLELGDSALYFCASSGAGTSNTEAFFGQGTRLTVV.

The genes are TRBV30 and TRBJ1-2; D unclear. This CDR3 is built from 13 residues. The V gene's germline CDR1 is GTSNPN and CDR2 SVGIG (reference sequence). V dropped 4 bases and J dropped 8 bases, with 17 bases sitting between them. CDR3: CAWTPKRTRGYTF. In DNA form, the CDR3 reads TGTGCCTGGACCCCTAAGAGGACTAGAGGCTACACCTTC.